These 13 T cell receptor beta chains originate from one sample sequenced in a study of identical twins. TCRdb reanalysed the 5' RACE reads using MiXCR and keeps one entry per CDR3 protein. Altogether around 500,000 distinct CDR3 sequences are present, 13% to 15% being singletons, with the ten largest covering 0.52%. This sample was shared with a second study, whose subject was yellow fever vaccine responses in identical twins.

The sample comprised CD4+ T cells sorted from blood. The receptors were gathered from a woman under 30 in good health.

The chain carries TRBV20-1 and TRBJ2-3; TRBD2 matches 10 bases. The CDR3 spans 15 residues. The germline V gene has CDR1 DFQATT and CDR2 SNEGSKA (reference sequence). V dropped 6 bases and J dropped 4; count of bases not matched to a gene: 10. The CDR3 here is CSALIAGGGADTQYF. As DNA, the CDR3 is TGCAGTGCCCTAATAGCGGGAGGAGGGGCAGATACGCAGTATTTT.

This clonotype was observed a handful of times. The CDR3 DNA reads as TGTGCCACCAGCAGAGACGGGGATACGCAGTATTTT. Protein: CATSRDGDTQYF. The chain is built from TRBV15 and TRBJ2-3; D uncertain. CDR1 is LNHNV, CDR2 YYDKDF, per germline (reference sequence). This CDR3 has 12 amino acids. Trimming took 0 bases from V and 6 from J, leaving 4 bases between them. The full variable domain, in which reference TRBV15 and TRBJ2-3 provide the parts outside the CDR3, is DAMVIQNPRYQVTQFGKPVTLSCSQTLNHNVMYWYQQKSSQAPKLLFHYYDKDFNNEADTPDNFQSRRPNTSFCFLDIRSPGLGDTAMYLCATSRDGDTQYFGPGTRLTVL.

This chain joins TRBV5-1 and TRBJ1-2; 7 bases match TRBD1. The CDR3 has 14 residues. The trim removed 4 bases at V and 2 bases at J, leaving 5 bases unmatched. The germline CDR1 and CDR2 sequences are SGHRS and YFSETQ. Here the CDR3 DNA reads TGCGCCAGCAGCCCTACAGGGGACAACTATGGCTACACCTTC. The encoded protein is CASSPTGDNYGYTF.

This clonotype was seen only a few times. V gene TRBV10-3 combines with J gene TRBJ2-7, with D perhaps matching TRBD2 (6 bases). V gave up 4 bases and J gave up 5 bases, with 15 bases separating them. This CDR3 region has 14 residues. The germline CDR1 and CDR2 sequences are ENHRY and SYGVKD. In DNA, the CDR3 is TGTGCCATCAGTGGGGACTCGGTCGTAAACGAGCAGTACTTC. This translates into CAISGDSVVNEQYF.

This clonotype appeared once. The chain employs TRBV9 and TRBJ2-7; D is possibly TRBD1 (6 bases). The CDR3 has 14 amino acids. Trimming took off 0 bases at V and 7 bases at J, with 14 bases between the two ends. Germline V gene data show CDR1 as SGDLS and CDR2 as YYNGEE. CDR3 sequence (DNA): TGTGCCAGCAGCGTAGGGGACACCCTTCGAGAGCAGTACTTC. It is translated as CASSVGDTLREQYF. Full variable domain (remainder filled in from reference TRBV9 and TRBJ2-7): DSGVTQTPKHLITATGQRVTLRCSPRSGDLSVYWYQQSLDQGLQFLIQYYNGEERAKGNILERFSAQQFPDLHSELNLSSLELGDSALYFCASSVGDTLREQYFGPGTRLTVT.

This clonotype showed up just a few times. J is TRBJ2-7 and V is TRBV29-1, with D maybe TRBD2 (7 bases). This CDR3 is 16 amino acids long. V was clipped by 4 bases and J by 2 bases, with 21 bases between them. Germline V gene sequence: CDR1 SQVTM, CDR2 ANQGSEA. CDR3 residues: CSVGRGKGGATYEQYF. In nucleotides, the CDR3 is TGCAGCGTTGGAAGGGGCAAAGGGGGGGCCACCTACGAGCAGTACTTC.

This clonotype was found a few times. The chain couples TRBV5-1 to TRBJ2-5, with D unresolved. V lost 1 base and J lost 3, with 7 bases in between. This CDR3 has 13 amino acids. Germline V lookup: CDR1 SGHRS, CDR2 YFSETQ. For the CDR3, the DNA is TGCGCCAGCAGCTTGTACAGAGAAGAGACCCAGTACTTC. This gives the protein CASSLYREETQYF.

This clonotype was seen a handful of times. J is TRBJ2-7 and V is TRBV20-1; 8 nucleotides align to TRBD1. The CDR3 has 13 amino acids. Germline V gene data show CDR1 as DFQATT and CDR2 as SNEGSKA (reference sequence). In nucleotides, the CDR3 is TGCAGCCCCGACCGGGACAGGATCTACGAGCAGTACTTC. This translates into CSPDRDRIYEQYF.

The chain employs TRBV18 and TRBJ2-7, with 10 bases fitting TRBD1. This CDR3 is 17 amino acids long. Per the germline V gene, CDR1 is KGHSH and CDR2 is LQKENI. V shed 6 bases, J shed 0 bases, and the junction held 11 bases outside the gene matches. The CDR3 nucleotides are TGTGCCAGCTCTACTCTCCCGGGACAGGGGAGCTCCTACGAGCAGTACTTC. Amino acids: CASSTLPGQGSSYEQYF.

The gene calls are TRBV20-1 and TRBJ2-7, with D hard to call. V shed 2 bases and J shed 2 bases, with 13 bases lying between them. The germline V gene encodes CDR1 DFQATT and CDR2 SNEGSKA (reference sequence). The CDR3 contains 14 residues. The CDR3 DNA sequence: TGCAGTGCTAGACAGCCCAACCCTCCCTACGAGCAGTACTTC. Its translation is CSARQPNPPYEQYF.

The rearrangement joins TRBV2 to TRBJ2-7; D is undetermined. Germline V gene sequence: CDR1 SNHLY, CDR2 FYNNEI. This CDR3 comprises 13 residues. The V end lost 1 base, the J end lost 2 bases, and 6 bases lay between the germline ends. Here the CDR3 DNA reads TGTGCCAGCAGTGAAGTCCCTACCTACGAGCAGTACTTC. Translation: CASSEVPTYEQYF.

The genes are TRBV20-1 and TRBJ1-6; D unresolved. V lost 7 bases to trimming and J lost 0 bases, with 10 bases between them. The CDR3 loop spans 14 amino acids. CDR1 is DFQATT, CDR2 SNEGSKA, per germline (reference sequence). CDR3 residues: CSVRRVSYNSPLHF. The CDR3 coding sequence is TGCAGTGTTCGGCGGGTCTCCTATAATTCACCCCTCCACTTT.

The chain combines TRBV5-1 with TRBJ2-1; 9 positions agree with TRBD2. Germline CDR1 reads SGHRS; CDR2 reads YFSETQ. The CDR3 sequence is 16 residues long. The V gene end was trimmed by 0 bases and the J gene end by 7 bases; junction bases not matched to a gene: 8. The CDR3 region has the DNA TGCGCCAGCAGCTTGGGGGCGGGAGGGCCGAGGAATGAGCAGTTCTTC. It encodes CASSLGAGGPRNEQFF.